This T cell receptor beta chain was recovered during a study of blood T cell repertoires in COVID-19. The wider study: Sites in the United States, Italy and Spain provided acute and convalescent COVID-19 samples. PBMCs, B-cell-depleted T cells, or T cells were the source of the cDNA or gDNA that made up the material.

Original data processing: Researchers report that nucleated cell counts were estimated from reference gene primer amplification. The repertoire was sequenced with immunoSEQ multiplex PCR; TCRdb's copy has only in-frame clones and lacks some. The V and J calls and clone size are taken from that table; D and trimming were inferred from the DNA. The data hold about 46,000 clones, with around 84% observed a single time. Germline-derived CDR1 and CDR2 are LGHDT and YNNKEL (reference sequence). The CDR3 sequence is 13 residues long. The trim removed 7 bases at V and 4 bases at J, leaving 4 bases unmatched.

The chain links TRBV3-1 (or the pseudogene TRBV3-2) to TRBJ2-1; 7 nucleotides align to TRBD1. The receptor's source is a man aged 80 or over with active COVID-19. Source material: peripheral blood. CDR3: CASTGTEYNEQFF. CDR3 nucleotides: TGTGCCAGCACGGGGACAGAATACAATGAGCAGTTCTTC.